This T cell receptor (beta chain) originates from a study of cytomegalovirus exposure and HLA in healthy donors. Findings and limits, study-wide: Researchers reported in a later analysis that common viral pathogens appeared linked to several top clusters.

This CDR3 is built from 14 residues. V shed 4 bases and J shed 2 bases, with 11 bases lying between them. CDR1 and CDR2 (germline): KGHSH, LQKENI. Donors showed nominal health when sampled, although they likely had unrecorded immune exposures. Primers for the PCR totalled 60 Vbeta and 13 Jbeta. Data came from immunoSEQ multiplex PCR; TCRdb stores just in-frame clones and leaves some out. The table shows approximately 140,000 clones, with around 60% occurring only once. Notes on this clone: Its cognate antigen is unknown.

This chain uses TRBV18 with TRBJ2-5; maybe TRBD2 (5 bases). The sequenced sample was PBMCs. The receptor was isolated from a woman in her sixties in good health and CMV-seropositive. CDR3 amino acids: CASSLREGQETQYF. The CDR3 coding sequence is TGTGCCAGCTCACTACGCGAGGGACAAGAGACCCAGTACTTC.